This TCR beta chain was captured by sequencing in a study of blood T cell repertoires in COVID-19. Study-level information: The analysed material was cDNA or gDNA that came from T cells, B-cell-depleted T cells, or PBMCs.

Germline-derived CDR1 and CDR2 are MRHNA and SNTAGT. CDR3 size: 15 residues. V gave up 0 bases and J gave up 0 bases, with 8 bases separating them. As processed by the authors: Quantification of nucleated cells was approximated via reference gene primer amplification. Profiling relied on immunoSEQ multiplex PCR, and the TCRdb table lists in-frame clones only, not all of them. The V and J calls and the clone size are those of that table, but D and trimming were determined from the DNA. Among 450,000 to 500,000 clones listed, 87% were seen once. The chain uses TRBV6-4 and TRBJ1-2; TRBD1 might be the D (6 bases). Sequencing was carried out using PBMCs or T cells enriched from blood (not recorded which). This receptor was identified in a woman between 18 and 30 years old who had recovered from COVID-19. The CDR3 reads CASSDSDSSNYGYTF. CDR3 nucleotides: TGTGCCAGCAGTGACTCGGACAGTTCTAACTATGGCTACACCTTC.